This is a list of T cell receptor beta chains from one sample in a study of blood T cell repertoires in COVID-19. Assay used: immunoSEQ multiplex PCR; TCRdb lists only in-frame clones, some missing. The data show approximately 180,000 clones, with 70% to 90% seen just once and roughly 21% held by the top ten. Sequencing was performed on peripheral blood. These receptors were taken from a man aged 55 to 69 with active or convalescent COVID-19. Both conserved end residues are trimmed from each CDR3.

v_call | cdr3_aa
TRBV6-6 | ASSYSGTAYEQY
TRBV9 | ASSATQGLEQY
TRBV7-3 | ASSSSSGANVLT
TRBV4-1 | ASSQATRSPSGAYYEQY
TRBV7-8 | ASSRRDRTDQPQH
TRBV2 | ASRGLPPGELF
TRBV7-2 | ASSLADSYNEQF
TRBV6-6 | ASSYLGVSYEQY
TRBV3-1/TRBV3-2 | ASSPFGPGGNTDTQY
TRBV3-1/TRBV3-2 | ASSQGGGPGNTIY
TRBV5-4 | ASSPGTSGGLTYEQY
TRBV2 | ASSVQGLREQY
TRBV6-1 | ASSEPTRGGEGEQY
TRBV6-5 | ASSLDRSSGNTIY
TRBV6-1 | ASSEALGQGSYEQY
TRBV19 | ASSISGQPIYGYT
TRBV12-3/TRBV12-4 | ASSGETGELF
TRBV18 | ASSPVDGDYGYT
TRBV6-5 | ASTAGEFRYGYT
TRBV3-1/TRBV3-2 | ASSQGNDRRETQY
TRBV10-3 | AISGGQGAGTEAF
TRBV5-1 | ASSGGQPLYNEQF
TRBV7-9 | ASSRTSGGDLHIQY
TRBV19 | ASSHPGVQETQY
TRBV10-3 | AAKRDPAGNTIY
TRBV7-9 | ASSLEPDREAF
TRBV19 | ASSTGQGGYT
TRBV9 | ASSVAGGRGDTQY
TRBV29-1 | SATTPEGYGYT
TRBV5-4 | ASSSSRTGLSNNEQF
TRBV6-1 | ASSRGQGEGYT
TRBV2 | ASRQGGGTEQF
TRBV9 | ASSAGSSSYNSPLH
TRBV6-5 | ASSPNLGYGYT
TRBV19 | ASSGSLAASSYNSPLH
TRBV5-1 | ASSLAGYSPLH
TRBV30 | AWSVGTSGNTIY
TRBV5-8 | ASSLGRQGVRGNQPQH
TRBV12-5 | ASGRTSSGTDTQY
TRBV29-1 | SVDTGTNYGYT
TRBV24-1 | ATAPGQGLADTQY
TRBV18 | ASSKGQGAYEQY
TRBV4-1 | ASSQIQGLNTGELF
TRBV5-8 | ASSSGGLLAGGYEQY
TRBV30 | AWSPPGQGATEAF
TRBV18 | ASSPIEITGTDQETQY
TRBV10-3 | AISESRTMNTEAF
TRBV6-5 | ASSYRGNTEAF
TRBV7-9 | ASSPTAYNEQF
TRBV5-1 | ASRTQGHLSYNEQF
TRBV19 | ASSIGGSTDTQY
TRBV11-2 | ASSRTGGSTDTQY
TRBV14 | ASSPSGLAGGRGDTQY
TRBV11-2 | ASSQGTVGEETQY
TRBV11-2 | ASSLSRVGGGEQY